This is a list of T cell receptor beta chains from one sample in a study of regulatory T cells in long-lasting Graves disease. MiXCR, run by TCRdb on the multiplex PCR reads, gives a single entry per CDR3 protein. The sample lists fewer than 550,000 distinct CDR3 sequences; about 16% were seen once. The same data also went into a second study, on T cells in Graves' hyperthyroidism and ophthalmopathy.

Sequenced material: peripheral blood mononuclear cells (PBMCs), taken at new diagnosis, from a patient treated with antithyroid drugs. These receptors were obtained from a woman aged 18-29 years with Graves disease. The CDR3 runs from the conserved cysteine through the conserved F or W. A D gene is named only where the DNA matches it firmly. Clone size is shown for a subset of rows, as once, few, many or a class of expanded clone.

TRBV7-8	TRBJ2-1	TRBD1	many	15	CASSLAGQPYNEQFF	TGTGCCAGCAGCTTAGCGGGACAGCCTTACAATGAGCAGTTCTTC
TRBV9	TRBJ2-1	-	-	15	CASSAVSSSYNEQFF	TGTGCCAGCAGCGCCGTTTCTAGCTCCTACAATGAGCAGTTCTTC
TRBV11-3	TRBJ2-1	TRBD2	many	15	CASSPGLAGGYEQFF	TGTGCCAGCAGCCCCGGACTAGCGGGAGGATATGAGCAGTTCTTC
TRBV2	TRBJ2-2	TRBD1	many	14	CASRRDRFTGELFF	TGTGCCAGCAGAAGGGACAGATTTACCGGGGAGCTGTTTTTT
TRBV5-1	TRBJ2-3	TRBD1	-	15	CASSERTGGTDTQYF	TGCGCCAGCAGCGAAAGGACAGGTGGTACAGATACGCAGTATTTT
TRBV10-3	TRBJ1-3	-	few	15	CAISEHISSGNTIYF	TGTGCCATCAGTGAGCACATCTCCTCTGGAAACACCATATATTTT
TRBV5-1	TRBJ2-3	TRBD1	many	15	CASSFDRGDTDTQYF	TGCGCCAGCAGCTTCGACAGGGGGGACACAGATACGCAGTATTTT
TRBV14	TRBJ1-1	-	few	15	CASSPRWGAATEAFF	TGTGCCAGCAGCCCTCGTTGGGGGGCGGCCACTGAAGCTTTCTTT
TRBV7-9	TRBJ1-1	TRBD1	many	14	CASRRTGVGTEAFF	TGTGCCAGCAGAAGGACAGGGGTGGGCACTGAAGCTTTCTTT
TRBV19	TRBJ1-1	-	-	13	CASSMGKNTEAFF	TGTGCCAGTAGTATGGGAAAGAACACTGAAGCTTTCTTT
TRBV28	TRBJ2-7	TRBD2	many	15	CASSLLGTNTYEQYF	TGTGCCAGCAGTTTACTGGGGACTAACACATACGAGCAGTACTTC
TRBV2	TRBJ2-7	-	many	13	CASWRVRGPEQYF	TGTGCCAGCTGGAGGGTTCGGGGTCCCGAGCAGTACTTC
TRBV28	TRBJ2-1	-	many	15	CASSDSSDKLNEQFF	TGTGCCAGCAGCGACAGTAGCGACAAGCTTAATGAGCAGTTCTTC
TRBV27	TRBJ1-2	-	-	13	CASSVTGTNGYTF	TGTGCCAGCAGTGTTACCGGGACGAATGGCTACACCTTC
TRBV20-1	TRBJ2-5	TRBD2	many	17	CSAVRFPLSGEGETQYF	TGCAGTGCCGTCCGGTTCCCTCTTAGCGGGGAGGGAGAGACCCAGTACTTC
TRBV6-1	TRBJ1-5	-	few	12	CASRNSNQPQHF	TGTGCCAGCAGGAATAGCAATCAGCCCCAGCATTTT
TRBV11-3	TRBJ2-3	-	-	13	CASSLKREDTQYF	TGTGCCAGCAGCCTGAAGAGGGAAGATACGCAGTATTTT
TRBV20-1	TRBJ1-5	-	many	13	CSGTSGRDQPQHF	TGCAGCGGCACCTCGGGGCGTGATCAGCCCCAGCATTTT
TRBV18	TRBJ2-7	TRBD1	many	14	CASSPPTGLYEQYF	TGTGCCAGCTCACCACCGACAGGGCTGTACGAGCAGTACTTC
TRBV7-2	TRBJ1-2	TRBD1	-	13	CASSTRQGYGYTF	TGTGCCAGCAGCACCCGACAGGGCTATGGCTACACCTTC
TRBV19	TRBJ2-1	TRBD2	few	15	CASSLTSGRMNEQFF	TGTGCCAGTAGTTTAACTAGCGGGAGAATGAATGAGCAGTTCTTC
TRBV19	TRBJ1-2	-	-	14	CASSIGHGWYGYTF	TGTGCCAGTAGTATCGGGCATGGATGGTATGGCTACACCTTC
TRBV12-3/TRBV12-4	TRBJ1-2	TRBD1	-	13	CASRQTGDYGYTF	TGTGCCAGCAGACAGACAGGGGACTATGGCTACACCTTC
TRBV20-1	TRBJ2-3	TRBD1	many	15	CSASDGTENTDTQYF	TGCAGTGCGTCGGATGGGACAGAGAACACAGATACGCAGTATTTT
TRBV9	TRBJ1-3	-	few	16	CASSVDQGRSGNTIYF	TGTGCCAGCAGCGTAGATCAGGGACGCTCTGGAAACACCATATATTTT